The 11 T cell receptor beta chains given below trace back to one sample, sequenced in a study of human T cells and chemical hapten exposure (dated by TCRdb to the early 2020s). This sample's time point label indicates: pre-sensitization, week 0. The treatment or condition label, read with the paper, signifies: therapeutic diphenylcyclopropenone sensitization with weekly scalp DPC. The library was generated by RACE. The instrument was a NextSeq 500. TCRdb cleaned the public reads at Q25 with fastp, built clones with MiXCR and kept in-frame beta chains. Rows matching on CDR3 protein sequence are summarized as one entry with the most common DNA and genes. This sample is represented by 50,000 to 65,000 distinct CDR3 sequences; 11% of them were singletons. Roughly 4% of the sample rests with the top ten. The specimen was whole blood, collected in connection with sensitization to the hapten diphenylcyclopropenone (DPC). All receptors come from a woman aged 35 to 49 with alopecia areata. Some clones in this sample may be carry-over from other donors' samples.

This chain joins TRBV14 and TRBJ1-2; D might be TRBD1 (6 bases). The CDR3 is made up of 15 amino acids. V lost 3 bases and J lost 4, with 15 bases in between. Germline V lookup: CDR1 SGHDN, CDR2 FVKESK. CDR3 in amino acids: CASSQGQGRSYGYTF. The CDR3 region has the DNA TGTGCCAGCAGCCAGGGCCAGGGGCGATCCTATGGCTACACCTTC.

This clonotype was counted many times. The V call is TRBV7-9, the J call TRBJ1-2; D is unresolved. Germline values: CDR1 SEHNR, CDR2 FQNEAQ (reference sequence). V lost 5 bases and J lost 6, with 13 bases in between. CDR3 length: 13 amino acids. Here the CDR3 reads CASSLLRTDGYTF. The DNA for the CDR3 is TGTGCCAGCAGCCTCCTTCGGACGGATGGCTACACCTTC.

The sample holds many counts of this clonotype. The V gene is TRBV5-5, the J gene TRBJ1-4; D ambiguous. The CDR3 totals 13 residues. CDR1 is SGHKS, CDR2 YYEKEE, per germline (reference sequence). V gave up 0 bases and J gave up 5 bases, with 5 bases separating them. The CDR3 DNA reads TGTGCCAGCAGCTTGGATGTGAATGAAAAACTGTTTTTT. Translated: CASSLDVNEKLFF.

This clonotype was observed many times. The V call is TRBV11-2, the J call TRBJ2-1; D is possibly TRBD2 (6 bases). CDR1 is SGHAT, CDR2 FQNNGV, per germline. This CDR3 comprises 15 residues. V dropped 1 base and J dropped 8 bases, with 15 bases sitting between them. The CDR3 DNA reads as TGTGCCAGCAGCTTAGCCCCCCGGGACTCGGATGAGCAGTTCTTC. This translates into CASSLAPRDSDEQFF.

This clonotype was seen many times. V is TRBV6-5 and J is TRBJ1-2, with D possibly matching TRBD1 (5 bases). Trimming cost V 2 bases and J 8 bases, with 15 bases left between them. This CDR3 is built from 14 residues. Germline values: CDR1 MNHEY, CDR2 SVGAGI. The CDR3 DNA reads as TGTGCCAGCAGTTACGCGGGGACCGGGGCCGGCTACACCTTC. Its protein is CASSYAGTGAGYTF.

This clonotype was picked up many times. This chain links TRBV18 with TRBJ1-1; no firm D call. V shed 2 bases and J shed 4 bases, with 11 bases lying between them. This CDR3 comprises 14 residues. Germline loops: CDR1 KGHSH, CDR2 LQKENI. CDR3 loop: CASSPGQVGTEAFF. The CDR3 bases are TGTGCCAGCTCACCAGGGCAGGTGGGCACTGAAGCTTTCTTT.

The chain employs TRBV19 and TRBJ1-1; no clear D gene. Trimming shortened V by 4 bases and J by 4 bases, and 10 bases separated the two germline ends. Germline CDR1 is LNHDA and CDR2 is SQIVND (reference sequence). The CDR3 sequence is 13 residues long. CDR3 loop: CASSNSWSTEAFF. Here the CDR3 DNA reads TGTGCCAGTAGTAACTCGTGGAGCACTGAAGCTTTCTTT.

This clonotype was counted at least ten times. The chain combines TRBV19 with TRBJ1-5; D is ambiguous. CDR1 LNHDA and CDR2 SQIVND come from the germline V gene (reference sequence). This CDR3 comprises 14 residues. Trimming stripped 3 bases from V and 7 bases from J, with 13 bases between. Here the CDR3 reads CASSMTPLGQPQHF. The CDR3 region has the DNA TGTGCCAGTAGTATGACCCCTTTAGGCCAGCCCCAGCATTTT.

This clonotype has more than one count but fewer than ten. The CDR3 DNA reads as TGTGCCAGCCTCCTTTCCGGGGAGCAGTTCTTC. Residues: CASLLSGEQFF. The V and J genes are TRBV28 and TRBJ2-1; D is uncertain. Trimming pared 8 bases from V and 10 bases from J, leaving 12 bases between. Germline lookup yields CDR1 MDHEN and CDR2 SYDVKM. The CDR3 loop spans 11 amino acids.

The rearrangement links TRBV7-3 to TRBJ2-1; TRBD2 matches at 13 bases. Trimming cost V 4 bases and J 9 bases; bases outside gene matches: 6. The germline gives CDR1 SGHTA, CDR2 FQGTGA. CDR3 size: 15 residues. The CDR3 is CASSWSGLAGSEQFF. The CDR3 coding sequence is TGTGCCAGCAGCTGGTCGGGACTAGCGGGGAGTGAGCAGTTCTTC.

Only a few counts were recorded for this clonotype. The chain couples TRBV20-1 to TRBJ2-3; TRBD1 or TRBD2 may be the D gene (5 bases each). This CDR3 region has 14 residues. The V gene's germline CDR1 is DFQATT and CDR2 SNEGSKA (reference sequence). Trimming cost V 3 bases and J 0 bases, with 10 bases left between them. The CDR3 is CSARGVRSTDTQYF. In DNA, the CDR3 is TGCAGTGCTAGGGGGGTTAGAAGCACAGATACGCAGTATTTT.